Given below is one TCR beta chain in context. The data are from a study of blood T cell repertoires in COVID-19. For the study at large: Material from acute and convalescent COVID-19 was sourced from the United States, Italy and Spain. Sources were T cells, B-cell-depleted T cells, or PBMCs; the material itself was cDNA or gDNA.

Per germline, CDR1 SGHRS and CDR2 YFSETQ. Trimming removed 5 bases at V and 7 bases at J, with 16 bases between. The CDR3 has 15 residues. Authors' methods: Researchers report that nucleated cell counts were estimated from reference gene primer amplification. Only in-frame clones appear in the TCRdb table, and some are missing; sequencing was by immunoSEQ multiplex PCR. V, J and clone size reflect that table, while D and trimming were determined from the DNA. The sample shows roughly 170,000 clones, approximately 87% of them seen only once. The chain joins TRBV5-1 to TRBJ1-6; D ambiguous. The source material was peripheral blood. The sequence was obtained from a man aged 70-80 years with active or convalescent COVID-19. This chain's CDR3 is CASRVGIEGNSPLHF. As DNA, the CDR3 is TGCGCCAGCAGGGTGGGGATCGAGGGAAATTCACCCCTCCACTTT.